This T cell receptor beta chain was captured in a study of blood T cell repertoires in COVID-19. In the study overall: Some COVID-19 samples were acute and others convalescent; all came from the United States, Italy and Spain.

The CDR3 loop spans 14 amino acids. V was cut by 0 bases and J by 1 base, with 6 bases left in between. Germline-derived CDR1 and CDR2 are LGHNA and YNFKEQ. Assay: immunoSEQ multiplex PCR; the TCRdb copy retains only in-frame clones and omits some. The table shows roughly 300,000 clones, with 80% to 90% occurring only once. Input material: PBMCs or T cells enriched from blood (not recorded which). This TCR was sampled from a woman aged 40 to 50 with acute COVID-19. V and J are TRBV4-2 and TRBJ1-2, with no clear D. The CDR3 DNA sequence: TGTGCCAGCAGCCAAGAACAGATTAACTATGGCTACACCTTC. Translation gives CASSQEQINYGYTF.